This is a list of T cell receptor beta chains from one sample in a study of T cells in Graves' hyperthyroidism and ophthalmopathy. TCRdb re-called the multiplex PCR reads with MiXCR, one entry per CDR3 protein. The sample consists of more than 500,000 distinct CDR3 sequences, about 16% of them appearing once. Sequencing was done on a sample of blood. Source of these receptors: a woman in her 30s with Graves' hyperthyroidism. CDR3s leave out the opening cysteine and the closing phenylalanine or tryptophan. A D gene is named only where the DNA matches it firmly.

V gene,D gene,J gene,CDR3 protein
TRBV2,-,TRBJ2-2,ASREGIGELF
TRBV6-1,TRBD2,TRBJ2-7,ASSEALETSKTYEQY
TRBV10-3,TRBD1,TRBJ1-3,AISETGDGNTIY
TRBV9,TRBD2,TRBJ2-2,ASSDTLTSGRAPTGELF
TRBV20-1,TRBD2,TRBJ2-1,SARSLKSTSGTPGNEQF
TRBV28,TRBD1,TRBJ1-6,ASSSRTGGEVPNHSPLH
TRBV28,-,TRBJ1-1,ASSPRGAWTEAF
TRBV20-1,-,TRBJ2-7,SARDPFAGTYEQY
TRBV29-1,-,TRBJ2-3,STWGDSGTDTQY
TRBV10-3,-,TRBJ2-5,AISGGETQY
TRBV12-5,-,TRBJ1-1,ASGHDRRRTEAF
TRBV24-1,TRBD1,TRBJ1-1,AYKGGTGVLEAF
TRBV28,TRBD2,TRBJ2-1,ASTSGGGPWNEQF
TRBV4-1,-,TRBJ2-4,ASSQGRQNIQY
TRBV6-2/TRBV6-3,-,TRBJ2-2,ASTFTGFQDTGELF
TRBV5-1,TRBD2,TRBJ2-1,ASRISVAGEDEQF
TRBV20-1,-,TRBJ1-1,SASRQASNTEAF
TRBV12-3/TRBV12-4,-,TRBJ1-3,ASRAGGRGNTIY
TRBV25-1,-,TRBJ1-6,ASSEVVGRNSPLH
TRBV2,-,TRBJ2-1,ASLVAVQVYNEQF
TRBV5-1,TRBD2,TRBJ2-7,ASSKQLAGGAQY
TRBV28,-,TRBJ2-7,ASSLGQGGGSYEQY
TRBV20-1,TRBD2,TRBJ2-4,SATGTSGTWGNIQY
TRBV2,TRBD2,TRBJ2-3,ASRVAGVRDTQY
TRBV6-1,-,TRBJ1-5,ASGIQGFRKPQH
TRBV2,-,TRBJ2-4,ASTENIQY
TRBV19,-,TRBJ1-1,ASSIQSEAF
TRBV28,-,TRBJ2-7,ASSLSPRSPTTEQY
TRBV5-4,-,TRBJ2-5,ASSLVGPSQETQY
TRBV28,-,TRBJ1-5,ASSLSGGFQPQH
TRBV3-1,-,TRBJ2-2,ASSQDPTAGELF
TRBV7-9,TRBD2,TRBJ2-4,ASSLVEREGNIQY
TRBV28,-,TRBJ2-7,ASRNQGRTYEQY
TRBV19,TRBD1,TRBJ2-7,ASSIGSGTGDYEQY
TRBV3-1,TRBD1,TRBJ2-7,ASSLRQGHEQY
TRBV20-1,-,TRBJ1-1,SARDRESDTEAF
TRBV24-1,-,TRBJ2-1,ATSRWGMSVEQF
TRBV9,TRBD2,TRBJ2-1,ASSPRDYLGDNEQF
TRBV7-2,-,TRBJ2-7,ASSLGYGVKGEQY
TRBV11-2,-,TRBJ2-5,ASSLGTASGGETQY
TRBV19,TRBD1,TRBJ2-7,ASSISTGGEQY
TRBV28,TRBD1,TRBJ2-7,ASSQDRLSSYEQY
TRBV2,-,TRBJ1-2,ASSDDTDPGGYT
TRBV7-2,-,-,ASSLGLTQSKETQF